This section outlines one TCR beta chain sequence together with its context. What it binds is unknown. The sample belongs to a study of cytomegalovirus exposure and HLA in healthy donors. This CDR3 contains 12 residues. Germline CDR1 MNHEY, CDR2 SVGAGI. V shed 6 bases and J 3 bases; nucleotides not matched to a gene: 2. General observations from the study: The later analysis indicated that the majority of CMV-associated TCR beta chains appeared HLA-restricted. Trimming of TCR beta V- and J-genes showed a link, identified in a later analysis, to a missense DCLRE1C variant. The Asian-associated ancestry cluster reportedly had fewer N-insertions than the roughly 670-donor mean in a later analysis.

Vbeta (60) and Jbeta (13) primers were used in the PCR. Sequenced by immunoSEQ multiplex PCR; TCRdb stores in-frame clones only, minus some. This table has about 140,000 clones, 65% to 70% appearing once. The V call is TRBV6-5, the J call TRBJ2-7; 7 nucleotides match TRBD1. Source material: PBMCs. The TCR comes from a man aged 30-40 years in good health and CMV-seropositive. The CDR3 sequence: CASSDRVYEQYF. For the CDR3, the DNA is TGTGCCAGCAGCGACAGGGTCTACGAGCAGTACTTC.